This record looks at one TCR beta chain sequence and its context. It was with a sample-barcoded 5' primer and a J-beta primer mix that a second PCR of roughly 7 to 12 cycles was run. In TCRdb, the 5' RACE reads were re-called with MiXCR into one record per CDR3 protein. This table holds 750,000 to 950,000 distinct CDR3 sequences, around a quarter found once. This sample was included in a study of blood T cells in healthy people across ages. V shed 0 bases, J shed 9 bases, and the junction held 8 bases outside the gene matches. CDR3 length: 15 residues. Looked up from germline, CDR1 is KGHSH and CDR2 is LQKENI. The same sample was also used in a study of T cells of mothers and their children.

This clonotype was obtained from a boy between 10 and 17 years old in good health. V gene TRBV18 combines with J gene TRBJ2-4; TRBD2 matches at 7 bases. The material sequenced was blood. In nucleotides, the CDR3 is TGTGCCAGCTCACCACCGGGCATCGAGCGGGGCATTCAGTACTTC. This encodes CASSPPGIERGIQYF.